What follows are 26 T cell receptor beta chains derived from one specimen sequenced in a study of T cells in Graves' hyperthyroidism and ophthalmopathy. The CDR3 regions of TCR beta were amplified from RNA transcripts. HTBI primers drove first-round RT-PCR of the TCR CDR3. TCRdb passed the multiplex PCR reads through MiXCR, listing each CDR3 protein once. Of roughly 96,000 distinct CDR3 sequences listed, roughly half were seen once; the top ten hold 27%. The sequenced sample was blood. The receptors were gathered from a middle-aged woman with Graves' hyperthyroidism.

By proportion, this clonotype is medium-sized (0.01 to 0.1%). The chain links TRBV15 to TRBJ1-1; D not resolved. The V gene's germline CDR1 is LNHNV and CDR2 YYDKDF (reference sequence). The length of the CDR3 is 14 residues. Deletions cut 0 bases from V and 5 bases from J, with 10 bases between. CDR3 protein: CATSRDHAGTEAFF. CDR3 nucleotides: TGTGCCACCAGCAGAGATCACGCCGGGACTGAAGCTTTCTTT.

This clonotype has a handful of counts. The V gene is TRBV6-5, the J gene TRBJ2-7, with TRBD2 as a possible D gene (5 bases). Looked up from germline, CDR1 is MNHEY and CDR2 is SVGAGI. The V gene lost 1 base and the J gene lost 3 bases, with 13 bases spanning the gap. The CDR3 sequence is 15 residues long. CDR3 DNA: TGTGCCAGCAGTTACTTTTTGGGAGAAGTCTACGAGCAGTACTTC. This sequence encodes CASSYFLGEVYEQYF.

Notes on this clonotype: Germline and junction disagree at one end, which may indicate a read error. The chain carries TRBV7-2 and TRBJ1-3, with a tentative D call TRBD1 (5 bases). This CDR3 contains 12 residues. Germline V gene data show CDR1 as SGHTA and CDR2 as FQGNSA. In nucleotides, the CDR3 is TGTGCCAGCAGTGGGGCGGGAAACACCGTATATTTT. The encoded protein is CASSGAGNTVYF.

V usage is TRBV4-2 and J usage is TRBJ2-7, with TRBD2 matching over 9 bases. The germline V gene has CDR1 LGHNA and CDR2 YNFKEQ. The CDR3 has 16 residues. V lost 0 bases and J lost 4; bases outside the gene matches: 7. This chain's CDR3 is CASSQDDSGSGYEQYF. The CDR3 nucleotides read TGTGCCAGCAGCCAAGACGATAGCGGGAGCGGGTACGAGCAGTACTTC.

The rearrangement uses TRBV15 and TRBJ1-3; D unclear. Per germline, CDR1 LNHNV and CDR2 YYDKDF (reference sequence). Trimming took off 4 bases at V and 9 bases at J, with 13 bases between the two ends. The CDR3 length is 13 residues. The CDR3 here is CATSTNTDGTIYF. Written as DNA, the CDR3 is TGTGCCACCAGCACGAACACGGACGGCACCATATATTTT. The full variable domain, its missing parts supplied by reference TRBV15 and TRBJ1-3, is DAMVIQNPRYQVTQFGKPVTLSCSQTLNHNVMYWYQQKSSQAPKLLFHYYDKDFNNEADTPDNFQSRRPNTSFCFLDIRSPGLGDTAMYLCATSTNTDGTIYFGEGSWLTVV.

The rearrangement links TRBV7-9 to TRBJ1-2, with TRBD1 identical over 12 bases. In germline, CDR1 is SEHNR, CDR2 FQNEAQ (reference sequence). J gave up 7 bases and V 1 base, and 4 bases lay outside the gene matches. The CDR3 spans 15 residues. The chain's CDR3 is CASSLGDRGLRGYTF. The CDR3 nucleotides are TGTGCCAGCAGCTTAGGGGACAGGGGGCTTCGTGGCTACACCTTC.

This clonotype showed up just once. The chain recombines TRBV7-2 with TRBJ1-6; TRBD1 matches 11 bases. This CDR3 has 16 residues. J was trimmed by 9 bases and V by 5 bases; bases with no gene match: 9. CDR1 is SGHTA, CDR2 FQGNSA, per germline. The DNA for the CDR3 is TGTGCCAGCAGCCTTCGGACAGGGGGCTCTAGTTCACCCCTCCACTTT. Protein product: CASSLRTGGSSSPLHF.

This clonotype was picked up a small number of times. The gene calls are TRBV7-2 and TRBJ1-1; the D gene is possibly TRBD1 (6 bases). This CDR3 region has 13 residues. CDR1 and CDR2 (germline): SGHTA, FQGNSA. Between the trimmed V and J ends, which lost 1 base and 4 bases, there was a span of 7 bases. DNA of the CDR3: TGTGCCAGCAGCTTAGGAGGGGGCACTGAAGCTTTCTTT. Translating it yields CASSLGGGTEAFF.

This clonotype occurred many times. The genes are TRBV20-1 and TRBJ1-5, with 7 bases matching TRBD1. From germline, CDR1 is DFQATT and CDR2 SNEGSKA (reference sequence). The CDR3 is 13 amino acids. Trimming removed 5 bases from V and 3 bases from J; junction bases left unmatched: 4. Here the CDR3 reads CSALQGHNQPQHF. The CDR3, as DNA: TGCAGTGCTTTACAGGGGCACAATCAGCCCCAGCATTTT.

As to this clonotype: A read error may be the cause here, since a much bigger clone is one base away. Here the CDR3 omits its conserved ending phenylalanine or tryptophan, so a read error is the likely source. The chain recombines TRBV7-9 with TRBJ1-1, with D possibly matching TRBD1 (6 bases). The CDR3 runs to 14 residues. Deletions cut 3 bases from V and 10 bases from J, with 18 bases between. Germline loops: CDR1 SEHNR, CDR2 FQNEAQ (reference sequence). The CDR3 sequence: CASSFPGEVLGAFL. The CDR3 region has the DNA TGTGCCAGCAGCTTTCCAGGGGAAGTTTTAGGAGCTTTCCTT.

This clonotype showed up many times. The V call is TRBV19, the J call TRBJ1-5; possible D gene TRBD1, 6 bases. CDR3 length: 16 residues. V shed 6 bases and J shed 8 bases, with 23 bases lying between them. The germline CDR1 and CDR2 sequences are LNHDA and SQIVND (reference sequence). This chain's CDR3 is CASSRVGLGGPEPQHF. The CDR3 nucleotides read TGTGCCAGTAGCCGCGTAGGCCTCGGGGGCCCGGAGCCCCAGCATTTT.

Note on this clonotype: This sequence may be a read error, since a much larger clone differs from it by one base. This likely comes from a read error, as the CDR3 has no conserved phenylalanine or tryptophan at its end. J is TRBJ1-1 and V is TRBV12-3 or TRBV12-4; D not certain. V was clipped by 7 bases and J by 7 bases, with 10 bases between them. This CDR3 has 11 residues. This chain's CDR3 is CASILTLEAFL. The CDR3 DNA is TGTGCCAGCATACTCACCCTTGAAGCTTTCCTT.

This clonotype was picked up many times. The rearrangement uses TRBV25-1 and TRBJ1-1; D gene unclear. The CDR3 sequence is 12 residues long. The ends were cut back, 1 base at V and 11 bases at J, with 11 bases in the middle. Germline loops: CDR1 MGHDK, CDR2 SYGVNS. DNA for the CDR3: TGTGCCAGCAGTGAATTTGGTGGGTCGGCTTTCTTT. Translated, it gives CASSEFGGSAFF.

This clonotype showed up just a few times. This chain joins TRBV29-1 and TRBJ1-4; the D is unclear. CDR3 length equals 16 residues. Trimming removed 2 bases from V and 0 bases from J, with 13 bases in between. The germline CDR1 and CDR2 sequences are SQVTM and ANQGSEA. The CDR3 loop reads CSVEPLSGSTNEKLFF. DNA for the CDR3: TGCAGCGTTGAACCCCTCAGCGGGTCAACTAATGAAAAACTGTTTTTT.

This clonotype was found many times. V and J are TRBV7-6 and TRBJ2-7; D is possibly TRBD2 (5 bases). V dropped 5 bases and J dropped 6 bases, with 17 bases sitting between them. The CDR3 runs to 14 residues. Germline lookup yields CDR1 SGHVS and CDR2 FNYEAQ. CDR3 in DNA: TGTGCCAGCAGCCCCCGGGGTAGCTCGCTCGAGCAGTACTTC. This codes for CASSPRGSSLEQYF.

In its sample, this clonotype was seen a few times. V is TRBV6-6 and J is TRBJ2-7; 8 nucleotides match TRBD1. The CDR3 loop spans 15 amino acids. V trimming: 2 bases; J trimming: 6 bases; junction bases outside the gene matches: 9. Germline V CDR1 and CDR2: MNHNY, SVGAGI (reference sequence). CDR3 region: CASSYDRGGSSEQYF. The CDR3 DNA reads TGTGCCAGCAGTTACGACAGGGGAGGTAGTAGCGAGCAGTACTTC.

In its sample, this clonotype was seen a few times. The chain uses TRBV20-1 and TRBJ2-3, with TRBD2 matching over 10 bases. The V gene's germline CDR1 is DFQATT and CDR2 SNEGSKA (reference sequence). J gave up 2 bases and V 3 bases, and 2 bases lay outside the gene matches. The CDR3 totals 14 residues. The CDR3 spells CSARGLASTDTQYF. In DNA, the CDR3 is TGCAGTGCTAGGGGACTAGCGTCCACAGATACGCAGTATTTT.

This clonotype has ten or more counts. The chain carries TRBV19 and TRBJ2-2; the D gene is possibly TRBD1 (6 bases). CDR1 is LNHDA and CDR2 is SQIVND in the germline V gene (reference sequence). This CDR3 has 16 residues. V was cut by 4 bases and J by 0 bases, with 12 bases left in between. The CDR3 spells CASSTRQESNTGELFF. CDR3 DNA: TGTGCCAGTAGTACGCGACAGGAGTCGAACACCGGGGAGCTGTTTTTT.

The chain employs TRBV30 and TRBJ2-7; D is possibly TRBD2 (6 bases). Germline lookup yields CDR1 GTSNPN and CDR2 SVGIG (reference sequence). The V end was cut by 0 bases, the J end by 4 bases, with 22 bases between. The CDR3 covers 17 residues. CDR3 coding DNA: TGTGCCTGGAGTGTTGCGGGTTCCGCGACTAGTTCGTACGAGCAGTACTTC. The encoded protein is CAWSVAGSATSSYEQYF.

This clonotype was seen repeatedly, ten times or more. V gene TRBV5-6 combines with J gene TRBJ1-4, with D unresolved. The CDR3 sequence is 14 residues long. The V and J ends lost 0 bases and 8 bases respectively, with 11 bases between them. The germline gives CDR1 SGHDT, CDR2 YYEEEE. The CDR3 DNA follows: TGTGCCAGCAGCTTGGGTCAGGCGGGGGAAAAACTGTTTTTT. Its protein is CASSLGQAGEKLFF.

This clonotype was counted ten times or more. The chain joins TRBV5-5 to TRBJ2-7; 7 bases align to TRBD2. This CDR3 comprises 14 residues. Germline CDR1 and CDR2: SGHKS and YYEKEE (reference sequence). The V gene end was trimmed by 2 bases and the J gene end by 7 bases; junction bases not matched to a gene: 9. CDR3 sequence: CASSFSGTLGEQYF. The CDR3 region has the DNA TGTGCCAGCAGCTTCAGCGGGACGTTGGGGGAGCAGTACTTC.

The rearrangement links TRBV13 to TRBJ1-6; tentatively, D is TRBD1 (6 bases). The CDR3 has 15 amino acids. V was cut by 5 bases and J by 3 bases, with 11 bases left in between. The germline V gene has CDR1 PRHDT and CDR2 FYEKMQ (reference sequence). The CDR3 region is CASSMRQDYNSPLHF. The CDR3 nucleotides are TGTGCCAGCAGCATGAGACAGGACTATAATTCACCCCTCCACTTT.

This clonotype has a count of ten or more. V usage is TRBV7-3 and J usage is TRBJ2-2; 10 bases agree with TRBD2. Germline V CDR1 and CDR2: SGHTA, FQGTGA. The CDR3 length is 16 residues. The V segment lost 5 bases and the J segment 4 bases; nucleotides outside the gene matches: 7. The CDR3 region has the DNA TGTGCCAGCAGCCCTCTAGCGGGAGTCGGCACCGGGGAGCTGTTTTTT. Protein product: CASSPLAGVGTGELFF. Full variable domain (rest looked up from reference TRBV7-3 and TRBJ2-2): GAGVSQTPSNKVTEKGKYVELRCDPISGHTALYWYRQSLGQGPEFLIYFQGTGAADDSGLPNDRFFAVRPEGSVSTLKIQRTERGDSAVYLCASSPLAGVGTGELFFGEGSRLTVL.

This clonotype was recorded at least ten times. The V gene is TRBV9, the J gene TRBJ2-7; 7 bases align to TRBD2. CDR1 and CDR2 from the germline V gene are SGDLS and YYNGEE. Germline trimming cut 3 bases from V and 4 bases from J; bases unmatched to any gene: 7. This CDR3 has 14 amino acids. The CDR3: CASSEGGPSYEQYF. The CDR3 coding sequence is TGTGCCAGCAGCGAGGGAGGGCCTAGTTACGAGCAGTACTTC.

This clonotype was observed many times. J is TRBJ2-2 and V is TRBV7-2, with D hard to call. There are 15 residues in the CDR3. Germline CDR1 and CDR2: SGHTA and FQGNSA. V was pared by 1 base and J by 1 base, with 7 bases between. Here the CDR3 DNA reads TGTGCCAGCAGCTTAGAAAGCCTGAACACCGGGGAGCTGTTTTTT. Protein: CASSLESLNTGELFF.

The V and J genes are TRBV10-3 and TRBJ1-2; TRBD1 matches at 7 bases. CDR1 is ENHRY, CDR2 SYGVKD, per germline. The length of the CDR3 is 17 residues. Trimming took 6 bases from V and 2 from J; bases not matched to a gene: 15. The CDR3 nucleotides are TGTGCCATCAGCAGCAGGGGGGACTCCAGAAACAACTATGGCTACACCTTC. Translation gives CAISSRGDSRNNYGYTF.